This TCR beta chain was found in a study of blood T cell repertoires in COVID-19 (dated by TCRdb to 2018 to 2020). Looking at the study overall: Collaborator samples came from the United States, Italy and Spain and covered acute and convalescent phases of COVID-19. Samples were obtained from the ongoing ImmuneRACE study (first 160 participants) and from about 1,300 subjects provided by 6 global collaborators. The prospective study material was composed of cDNA or gDNA derived from T cells, B-cell-depleted T cells, or PBMCs. Subjects who had been exposed to COVID-19, were actively infected with it, or had recovered from it provided the deeply sampled blood TCRbeta repertoires that made up the dataset. Where available, HLA class I and class II types were taken from metadata supplied by the sample provider and were not determined by assay-based typing. The repertoires were released in a freely available public database intended as a resource for research on the immune response to SARS-CoV-2. Nearly every sample came with metadata listing a de-identified subject ID, COVID-19 status, age in years and sex. Overall study outcomes, separate from this receptor: Clinical and demographic metadata were provided uncurated, with the amount varying by source and participant.

TCRbeta CDR3 regions were amplified from genomic DNA by means of the immunoSEQ Assay, a bias-controlled multiplex PCR. As for how the authors treated the data: Within the assay, amplification of reference gene primers was used to estimate how many nucleated cells each sample contained. To quantify the absolute abundance of each unique TCRbeta CDR3 rearrangement, sequence reads were collapsed and filtered. For each sample, productive Simpson clonality was calculated as the square root of Simpson's diversity index across productive rearrangements. TCRdb limited this immuneACCESS table to in-frame rearrangements with V and J called. A share of clones is missing; checked studies link under half to unresolved V genes, and the rest is unexplained. D and trimming come from the DNA, and the V and J calls and clone size come from that table. For this sample there are about 270,000 clones; 86% appear just once. The ten largest account for about 9.2% of the sample.

Samples from volunteer blood donors who had recovered from COVID-19 were contributed by a second Seattle source. Collaborating institutions collected whole blood in K2EDTA tubes following their own protocols. For TCRbeta analysis, collaborator samples were shipped as frozen whole blood, as isolated PBMCs, or as DNA extracted from either sample type. In the case of this clone: It lacks a known antigen. No base quality values were provided; no much bigger clone lies one nucleotide off.

The sequence was obtained from a middle-aged man who had recovered from COVID-19. Sequenced: peripheral blood.

The DNA sequence is given as TGTGCCAGCGCTTCCCTAGCGGGCGTTAGCACAGATACGCAGTATTTT. It is translated as CASASLAGVSTDTQYF. Recombination joined TRBV19 with TRBJ2-3; 8 bases in the junction line up with TRBD2. The germline V end is reduced by 9 bases and the J end by 0 bases; junction bases left unmatched: 11. Counted from cysteine to phenylalanine, this CDR3 has 16 amino acids. The entry retains the CDR3 DNA only, 48 bases that are in frame from base 1. From a lookup of the germline V gene (reference sequence), CDR1 and CDR2 are LNHDA and SQIVND.